The rows below give T cell receptor beta chains drawn from one sample of a study of blood T cells in healthy people across ages. MiXCR was run by TCRdb on the 5' RACE reads, yielding one entry per CDR3 protein. The sample has about 1,400,000 distinct CDR3 sequences, around two fifths seen once. Sequenced input: blood. These receptors were taken from a woman under 30 in good health. Each CDR3 is given with its conserved first and last residue.

J: TRBJ2-1
length: 15
V: TRBV10-3
CDR3: CATRRGVAGDNEQFF

J: TRBJ1-4
length: 12
V: TRBV9
CDR3: CASSRGLEKLFF

J: TRBJ2-5
length: 14
V: TRBV7-9
CDR3: CASSPPDRGYEQYF

J: TRBJ2-3
length: 14
V: TRBV12-3/TRBV12-4
CDR3: CATRQALRDRYAYF

J: TRBJ2-1
length: 17
V: TRBV7-2
CDR3: CASSLASPQGAYNEQFF

J: TRBJ1-3
length: 13
V: TRBV29-1
CDR3: CSVDLRSGNTIYF

J: TRBJ2-5
length: 17
V: TRBV3-1
CDR3: CASSQGATRGGEETQYF

J: TRBJ2-7
length: 15
V: TRBV29-1
CDR3: CSVEDPGQASYEQYF

J: TRBJ2-7
length: 17
V: TRBV7-2
CDR3: CASSLDLAGGSSYEQYF

J: TRBJ2-1
length: 12
V: TRBV6-5
CDR3: CASSSTGDEQFF

J: TRBJ2-1
length: 20
V: TRBV27
CDR3: CASSFLVGGLAGGSYNEQFF

J: TRBJ1-2
length: 14
V: TRBV4-1
CDR3: CASSQDTVRGGYTF

J: TRBJ2-7
length: 15
V: TRBV6-5
CDR3: CASSYSLAELYEQYF

J: NA
length: 13
V: TRBV20-1
CDR3: CSAPSGSLYEQYF

J: TRBJ2-3
length: 13
V: TRBV9
CDR3: CASSGGAEDTQYF

J: TRBJ2-2
length: 17
V: TRBV5-6
CDR3: CASSPPFTITNTGELFF

J: TRBJ1-5
length: 13
V: TRBV12-3/TRBV12-4
CDR3: CASSFRGYQPQHF

J: TRBJ2-3
length: 16
V: TRBV12-3/TRBV12-4
CDR3: CASRTSGEISTDMQYF

J: TRBJ2-7
length: 11
V: TRBV4-1
CDR3: CASSNKSEQYF

J: TRBJ2-7
length: 13
V: TRBV20-1
CDR3: CSAATSAGYEQYF

J: TRBJ2-7
length: 12
V: TRBV24-1
CDR3: CATSDLDGEQYF

J: TRBJ2-1
length: 15
V: TRBV20-1
CDR3: CSANDLSGGGNEQFF

J: TRBJ2-3
length: 13
V: TRBV12-3/TRBV12-4
CDR3: CATTRDYTDTQYF

J: TRBJ1-2
length: 15
V: TRBV9
CDR3: CAGSVEARVEAGYTF

J: TRBJ2-1
length: 15
V: TRBV12-3/TRBV12-4
CDR3: CASSGTSGRGDEQFF

J: TRBJ2-3
length: 14
V: TRBV6-6
CDR3: CASNKRAGTDTQYF

J: TRBJ2-4
length: 13
V: TRBV6-6
CDR3: CASRPSEYDEQYF

J: TRBJ2-7
length: 16
V: TRBV6-2/TRBV6-3
CDR3: CASSYPTSGTYNEQYF